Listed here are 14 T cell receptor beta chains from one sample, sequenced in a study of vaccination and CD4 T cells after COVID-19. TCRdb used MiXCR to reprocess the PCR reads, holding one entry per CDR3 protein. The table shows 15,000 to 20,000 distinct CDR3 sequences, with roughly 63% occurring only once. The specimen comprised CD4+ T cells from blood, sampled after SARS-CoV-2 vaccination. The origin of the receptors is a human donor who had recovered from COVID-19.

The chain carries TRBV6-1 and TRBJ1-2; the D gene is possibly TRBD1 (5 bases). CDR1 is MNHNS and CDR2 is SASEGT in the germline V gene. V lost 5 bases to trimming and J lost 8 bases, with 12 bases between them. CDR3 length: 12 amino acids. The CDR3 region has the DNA TGTGCCAGCAGTCGAGGGGTAGAAGGCTACACCTTC. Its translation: CASSRGVEGYTF.

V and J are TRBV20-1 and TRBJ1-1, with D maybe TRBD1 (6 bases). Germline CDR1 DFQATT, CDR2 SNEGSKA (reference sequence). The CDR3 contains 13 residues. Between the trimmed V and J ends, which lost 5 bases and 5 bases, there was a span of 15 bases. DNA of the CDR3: TGCAGTGCTCTGCACGGGGGGCGAACTGAAGCTTTCTTT. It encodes CSALHGGRTEAFF.

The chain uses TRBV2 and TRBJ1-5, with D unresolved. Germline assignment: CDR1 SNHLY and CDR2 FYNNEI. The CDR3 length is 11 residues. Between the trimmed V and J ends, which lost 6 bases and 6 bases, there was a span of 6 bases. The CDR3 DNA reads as TGTGCCAGCAGACGAGGTCAGCCCCAGCATTTT. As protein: CASRRGQPQHF.

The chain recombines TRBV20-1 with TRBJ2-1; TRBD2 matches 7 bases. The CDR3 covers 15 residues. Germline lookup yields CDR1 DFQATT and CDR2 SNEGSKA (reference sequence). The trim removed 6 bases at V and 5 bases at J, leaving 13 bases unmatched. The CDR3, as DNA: TGCAGTGCGGTGGGAGGGCCTATAATCGACAATGAGCAGTTCTTC. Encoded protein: CSAVGGPIIDNEQFF.

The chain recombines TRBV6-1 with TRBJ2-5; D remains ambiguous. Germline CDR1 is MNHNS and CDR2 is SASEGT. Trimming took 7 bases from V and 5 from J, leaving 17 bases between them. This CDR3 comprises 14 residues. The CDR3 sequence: CASTGEPTWETQYF. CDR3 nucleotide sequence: TGTGCCAGCACTGGGGAACCGACCTGGGAGACCCAGTACTTC.

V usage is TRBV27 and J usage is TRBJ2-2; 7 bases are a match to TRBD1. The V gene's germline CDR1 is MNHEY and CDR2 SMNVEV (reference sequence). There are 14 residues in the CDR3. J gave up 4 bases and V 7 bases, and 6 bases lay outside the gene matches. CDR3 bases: TGTGCCAGCACCAGGGGGTCCAGCACCGGGGAGCTGTTTTTT. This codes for CASTRGSSTGELFF.

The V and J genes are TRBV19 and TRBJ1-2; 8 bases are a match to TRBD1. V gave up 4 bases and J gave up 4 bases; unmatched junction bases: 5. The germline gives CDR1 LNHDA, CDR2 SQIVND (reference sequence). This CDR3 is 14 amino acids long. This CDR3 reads CASSTGGAGYGYTF. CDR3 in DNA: TGTGCCAGTAGTACAGGGGGCGCGGGCTATGGCTACACCTTC. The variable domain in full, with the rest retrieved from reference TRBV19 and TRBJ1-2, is DGGITQSPKYLFRKEGQNVTLSCEQNLNHDAMYWYRQDPGQGLRLIYYSQIVNDFQKGDIAEGYSVSREKKESFPLTVTSAQKNPTAFYLCASSTGGAGYGYTFGSGTRLTVV.

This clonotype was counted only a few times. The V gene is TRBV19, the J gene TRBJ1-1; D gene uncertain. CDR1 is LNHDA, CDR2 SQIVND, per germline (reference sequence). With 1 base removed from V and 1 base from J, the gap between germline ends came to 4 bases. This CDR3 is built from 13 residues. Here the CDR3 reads CASSIVWNTEAFF. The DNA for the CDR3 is TGTGCCAGTAGTATAGTTTGGAACACTGAAGCTTTCTTT.

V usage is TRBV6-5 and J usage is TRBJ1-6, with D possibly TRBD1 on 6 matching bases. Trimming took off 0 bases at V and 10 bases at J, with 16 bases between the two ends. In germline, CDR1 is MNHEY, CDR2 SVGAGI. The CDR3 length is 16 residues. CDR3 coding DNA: TGTGCCAGCAGTTACTCGATTTGGACAGTTCAGTCACCCCTCCACTTT. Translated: CASSYSIWTVQSPLHF.

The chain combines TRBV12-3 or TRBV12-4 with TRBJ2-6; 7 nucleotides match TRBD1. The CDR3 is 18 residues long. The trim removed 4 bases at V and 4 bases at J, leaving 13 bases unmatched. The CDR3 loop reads CASSSPGQPSLGANVLTF. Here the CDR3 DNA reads TGTGCCAGCAGTTCCCCGGGACAGCCCTCTCTCGGGGCCAACGTCCTGACTTTC.

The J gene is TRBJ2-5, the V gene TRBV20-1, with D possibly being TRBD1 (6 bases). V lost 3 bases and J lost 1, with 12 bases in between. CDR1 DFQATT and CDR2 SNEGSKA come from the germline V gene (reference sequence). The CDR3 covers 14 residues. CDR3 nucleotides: TGCAGTGCTAGCTTAGGACAGTTCCAAGAGACCCAGTACTTC. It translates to CSASLGQFQETQYF.

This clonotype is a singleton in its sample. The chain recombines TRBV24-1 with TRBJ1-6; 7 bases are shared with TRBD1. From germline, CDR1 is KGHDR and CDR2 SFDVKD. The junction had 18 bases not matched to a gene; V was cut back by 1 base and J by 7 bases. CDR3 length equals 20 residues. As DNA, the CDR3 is TGTGCCACCAGTGATTTTGAAGCGGGAGGGGGCCGTGAAGTAAATTCACCCCTCCACTTT. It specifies CATSDFEAGGGREVNSPLHF.

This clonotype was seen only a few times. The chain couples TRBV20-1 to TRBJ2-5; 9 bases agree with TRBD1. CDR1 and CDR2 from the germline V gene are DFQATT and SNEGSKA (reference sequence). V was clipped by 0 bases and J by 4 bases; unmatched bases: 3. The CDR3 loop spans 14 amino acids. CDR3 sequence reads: CSARENRGLETQYF. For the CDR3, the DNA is TGCAGTGCTAGAGAGAACAGGGGGCTAGAGACCCAGTACTTC.

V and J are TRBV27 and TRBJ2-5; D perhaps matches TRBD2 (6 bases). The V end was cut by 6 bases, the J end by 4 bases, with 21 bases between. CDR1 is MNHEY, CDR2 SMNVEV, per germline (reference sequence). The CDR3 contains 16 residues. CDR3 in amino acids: CASRPRSLRGGETQYF. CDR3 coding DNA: TGTGCCAGCAGGCCCCGATCCCTGCGGGGCGGAGAGACCCAGTACTTC.